The 32 T cell receptor beta chains below come from one sample, sequenced in a study of cytomegalovirus exposure and HLA in healthy donors. A multiplex PCR was run with 60 Vbeta primers and 13 Jbeta primers. TCRdb's table, derived via immunoSEQ multiplex PCR, lists solely in-frame clones and lacks some. The repertoire consists of 110,000 to 150,000 clones, with approximately 70% occurring once and the leading ten covering 1.5% to 2%. Material: PBMCs. These receptors were taken from a woman in her twenties or thirties in good health and CMV-seronegative.

This clone was seen a few times. This chain links TRBV6-5 with TRBJ2-1; no firm D call. V was cut by 0 bases and J by 0 bases, with 9 bases left in between. This CDR3 is built from 16 residues. Germline CDR1 is MNHEY and CDR2 is SVGAGI. Here the CDR3 DNA reads TGTGCCAGCAGTTACTCGAAACTCCCCTCCTACAATGAGCAGTTCTTC. Amino acid sequence: CASSYSKLPSYNEQFF.

The chain uses TRBV5-1 and TRBJ2-1; tentative D call: TRBD1 (5 bases). Germline loops: CDR1 SGHRS, CDR2 YFSETQ. The V end lost 3 bases, the J end lost 0 bases, and 19 bases lay between the germline ends. There are 18 residues in the CDR3. The DNA of the CDR3 is TGCGCCAGCAGCTCCTCAAAACTCGACAGTCACTCCTACAATGAGCAGTTCTTC. This translates into CASSSSKLDSHSYNEQFF.

The rearrangement uses TRBV5-4 and TRBJ2-3; 11 bases fit TRBD2. The V segment lost 4 bases and the J segment 5 bases; nucleotides outside the gene matches: 12. CDR1 is SGHNT and CDR2 is YYREEE in the germline V gene (reference sequence). CDR3 length equals 17 residues. CDR3 residues: CASSPTSGGYSEDTQYF. The CDR3, as DNA: TGTGCCAGCAGCCCTACTAGCGGGGGCTACTCCGAAGATACGCAGTATTTT.

This chain links TRBV5-1 with TRBJ1-4, with a tentative D call TRBD1 (6 bases). Trimming took 4 bases from V and 6 from J, leaving 13 bases between them. Germline V lookup: CDR1 SGHRS, CDR2 YFSETQ. The CDR3 is 14 amino acids. Here the CDR3 reads CASSRGGADEKLFF. The CDR3 bases are TGCGCCAGCAGCCGGGGGGGGGCGGATGAAAAACTGTTTTTT.

V gene TRBV5-5 combines with J gene TRBJ2-7; 9 positions agree with TRBD1. V was clipped by 4 bases and J by 2 bases; unmatched bases: 10. Looked up from germline, CDR1 is SGHKS and CDR2 is YYEKEE (reference sequence). This CDR3 has 16 residues. The CDR3 bases are TGTGCCAGCAGCAGTGAGGGACAGGGATTGGCCTACGAGCAGTACGTC. Translation: CASSSEGQGLAYEQYV.

The genes are TRBV4-1 and TRBJ2-2; TRBD2 matches at 9 bases. Unmatched junction bases numbered 13, after V lost 7 bases and J lost 7 bases. CDR3 length: 16 amino acids. Per germline, CDR1 MGHRA and CDR2 YSYEKL. CDR3: CASTSSGGGASGELFF. For the CDR3, the DNA is TGCGCCAGCACGTCCTCGGGCGGGGGGGCGAGCGGGGAGCTGTTTTTT.

The V and J genes are TRBV19 and TRBJ2-3; 11 positions match TRBD2. After removal of 7 bases from V and 3 bases from J, the junction contained 12 bases not matched to a gene. The V gene's germline CDR1 is LNHDA and CDR2 SQIVND (reference sequence). This CDR3 has 17 amino acids. CDR3 coding DNA: TGTGCCAGTAAGAGTAGCGGGGGGGCCCTTTTGACAGATACGCAGTATTTT. Its translation: CASKSSGGALLTDTQYF. Using reference TRBV19 and TRBJ2-3 for the parts outside the CDR3, the full variable domain is DGGITQSPKYLFRKEGQNVTLSCEQNLNHDAMYWYRQDPGQGLRLIYYSQIVNDFQKGDIAEGYSVSREKKESFPLTVTSAQKNPTAFYLCASKSSGGALLTDTQYFGPGTRLTVL.

The genes are TRBV5-8 and TRBJ2-4; D remains unclear. The germline V gene has CDR1 SGHTS and CDR2 YDEGEE. Trimming took 5 bases from V and 7 from J, leaving 13 bases between them. The CDR3 covers 13 residues. For the CDR3, the DNA is TGTGCCAGCAGTATAAATAACGGGAACATTCAGTACTTC. Translating it yields CASSINNGNIQYF.

V usage is TRBV13 and J usage is TRBJ2-2, with TRBD1 matching over 7 bases. The CDR3 sequence is 15 residues long. Per the germline V gene, CDR1 is PRHDT and CDR2 is FYEKMQ (reference sequence). J gave up 7 bases and V 5 bases, and 10 bases lay outside the gene matches. CDR3 coding DNA: TGTGCCAGCAGCCCAACGACAGGGCCGGGCGGGGAGCTGTTTTTT. Translation: CASSPTTGPGGELFF.

The chain combines TRBV6-5 with TRBJ1-2; perhaps TRBD1 as D (6 bases). CDR1 and CDR2 from the germline V gene are MNHEY and SVGAGI. The CDR3 has 12 amino acids. The V end was cut by 4 bases, the J end by 6 bases, with 9 bases between. The CDR3: CASSSAGDGYTF. CDR3 in DNA: TGTGCCAGCAGTTCGGCAGGGGATGGCTACACCTTC.

The genes are TRBV4-1 and TRBJ2-5; 16 nucleotides agree with TRBD2. V trimming: 4 bases; J trimming: 5 bases; junction bases outside the gene matches: 7. The CDR3 has 17 residues. Germline V lookup: CDR1 MGHRA, CDR2 YSYEKL. CDR3 in amino acids: CASSREGLAGGVETQYF. Written as DNA, the CDR3 is TGCGCCAGCAGCCGCGAGGGACTAGCGGGAGGGGTGGAGACCCAGTACTTC.

This clone was seen a few times. Just one base apart from a much larger clone, this may be a read error. J is TRBJ1-6 and V is TRBV29-1; the D is unclear. With 5 bases removed from V and 5 bases from J, the gap between germline ends came to 16 bases. The CDR3 runs 15 residues. Germline V lookup: CDR1 SQVTM, CDR2 ANQGSEA. CDR3 sequence: CSVLEGSSDNSPLHF. The DNA of the CDR3 is TGCAGCGTTTTGGAGGGATCATCCGATAATTCACCCCTCCACTTT.

CDR3 sequence reads: CASERATNEKLFF. The CDR3 nucleotides read TGTGCCAGCGAAAGAGCAACTAATGAAAAACTGTTTTTT. The V gene is TRBV28, the J gene TRBJ1-4; D call uncertain. Between the trimmed V and J ends, which lost 8 bases and 0 bases, there was a span of 7 bases. The CDR3 has 13 residues. From germline, CDR1 is MDHEN and CDR2 SYDVKM.

This clone was detected once. The chain couples TRBV19 to TRBJ1-4; D is uncertain. V was trimmed by 5 bases and J by 6 bases, leaving 19 bases between them. CDR1 and CDR2 from the germline V gene are LNHDA and SQIVND (reference sequence). There are 16 residues in the CDR3. The DNA for the CDR3 is TGTGCCAGTAGTCCCCTTGGCCCACTAGAAGATGAAAAACTGTTTTTT. Its translation is CASSPLGPLEDEKLFF. Drawing the rest from reference TRBV19 and TRBJ1-4, the complete variable domain is DGGITQSPKYLFRKEGQNVTLSCEQNLNHDAMYWYRQDPGQGLRLIYYSQIVNDFQKGDIAEGYSVSREKKESFPLTVTSAQKNPTAFYLCASSPLGPLEDEKLFFGSGTQLSVL.

The rearrangement uses TRBV4-2 and TRBJ1-1; 8 bases align to TRBD1. CDR1 LGHNA and CDR2 YNFKEQ come from the germline V gene. The CDR3 runs to 17 residues. The V segment lost 4 bases and the J segment 2 bases; nucleotides outside the gene matches: 12. The CDR3 DNA sequence: TGTGCCAGCAGCCGGGAAGGGGGACAGGTGATTAACACTGAAGCTTTCTTT. It translates to CASSREGGQVINTEAFF.

This rearrangement joins TRBV7-2 to TRBJ1-1; D gene unclear. Germline V gene data show CDR1 as SGHTA and CDR2 as FQGNSA. The CDR3 totals 14 residues. The V gene lost 5 bases and the J gene lost 6 bases, with 16 bases spanning the gap. The CDR3 loop is CASSARLQPSEAFF. The CDR3 bases are TGTGCCAGCAGCGCCCGACTGCAACCCTCTGAAGCTTTCTTT. The full variable domain, in which reference TRBV7-2 and TRBJ1-1 provide the parts outside the CDR3, is GAGVSQSPSNKVTEKGKDVELRCDPISGHTALYWYRQSLGQGLEFLIYFQGNSAPDKSGLPSDRFSAERTGGSVSTLTIQRTQQEDSAVYLCASSARLQPSEAFFGQGTRLTVV.

This chain connects TRBV6-5 to TRBJ1-2; TRBD1 might be the D (6 bases). The CDR3 totals 14 residues. The V and J ends lost 4 bases and 3 bases respectively, with 12 bases between them. Germline V gene lookup returns CDR1 MNHEY and CDR2 SVGAGI. This chain's CDR3 is CASSLQGAYYGYTF. For the CDR3, the DNA is TGTGCCAGCAGTTTACAGGGCGCCTACTATGGCTACACCTTC.

This chain connects TRBV5-1 to TRBJ1-6; 8 bases are a match to TRBD1. The CDR3 extends over 16 amino acids. Losses at the gene ends were 0 bases for V and 10 bases for J; bases not matched to a gene: 9. Germline values: CDR1 SGHRS, CDR2 YFSETQ. The CDR3 loop is CASSLGWTGLGSPLHF. In DNA, the CDR3 is TGCGCCAGCAGCTTGGGATGGACAGGGTTGGGGTCACCCCTCCACTTT.

The gene calls are TRBV28 and TRBJ1-5; possible D gene TRBD1, 5 bases. The CDR3 is made up of 16 amino acids. Germline V CDR1 and CDR2: MDHEN, SYDVKM. Trimming pared 4 bases from V and 4 bases from J, leaving 17 bases between. In DNA form, the CDR3 reads TGTGCCAGCAGTTATGGGGACTTAGCGAATAATCAGCCCCAGCATTTT. Residues: CASSYGDLANNQPQHF.

This clone was found once. The chain uses TRBV9 and TRBJ2-1; 8 bases are shared with TRBD2. Germline V gives CDR1 SGDLS, CDR2 YYNGEE. The CDR3 is 14 residues long. V shed 3 bases, J shed 8 bases, and the junction held 7 bases outside the gene matches. The CDR3 DNA reads TGTGCCAGCAGCGGGGTTAGCGGGGTCGATGAGCAGTTCTTC. This gives the protein CASSGVSGVDEQFF.

The chain couples TRBV9 to TRBJ1-1, with D hard to call. CDR1 is SGDLS, CDR2 YYNGEE, per germline. V was clipped by 0 bases and J by 3 bases, with 6 bases between them. The CDR3 consists of 13 residues. CDR3 DNA: TGTGCCAGCAGCGTAGGTACATACACTGAAGCTTTCTTT. Residues: CASSVGTYTEAFF.

Details on this clone: Other DNA sequences of this sample code for an identical CDR3. The J gene is TRBJ2-7, the V gene TRBV28; 12 bases fit TRBD2. The CDR3 runs 15 residues. V was pared by 6 bases and J by 1 base, with 4 bases of the junction left unmatched. CDR1 and CDR2 (germline): MDHEN, SYDVKM. The DNA of the CDR3 is TGTGCCAGCAGGGGGACTAGCGGGTCGTCCTACGAGCAGTACTTC. This codes for CASRGTSGSSYEQYF.

The chain joins TRBV4-2 to TRBJ2-3, with a tentative D call TRBD2 (6 bases). This CDR3 comprises 17 residues. The V end was cut by 2 bases, the J end by 2 bases, with 17 bases between. CDR1 is LGHNA, CDR2 YNFKEQ, per germline. The CDR3 sequence: CASSQSSVGGSTDTQYF. For the CDR3, the DNA is TGTGCCAGCAGCCAATCTAGCGTTGGGGGATCCACAGATACGCAGTATTTT.

The chain couples TRBV10-3 to TRBJ2-1; the match to TRBD2 covers 7 bases. Losses at the gene ends were 10 bases for V and 5 bases for J; bases not matched to a gene: 2. In germline, CDR1 is ENHRY, CDR2 SYGVKD. The CDR3 totals 11 residues. The CDR3 nucleotides read TGTGCCAGCAGCGGGGACAATGAGCAGTTCTTC. Amino acid sequence: CASSGDNEQFF.

The J gene is TRBJ2-1, the V gene TRBV7-9; TRBD1 is a possible D gene (6 bases). The germline gives CDR1 SEHNR, CDR2 FQNEAQ (reference sequence). With 5 bases removed from V and 7 bases from J, the gap between germline ends came to 15 bases. This CDR3 contains 14 residues. In nucleotides, the CDR3 is TGTGCCAGCAGCCCCAGAAACAGGGATAATGAGCAGTTCTTC. Protein product: CASSPRNRDNEQFF.

The gene calls are TRBV11-2 and TRBJ2-3, with D possibly being TRBD1 (6 bases). The germline V gene encodes CDR1 SGHAT and CDR2 FQNNGV. Trimming took off 2 bases at V and 5 bases at J, with 17 bases between the two ends. This CDR3 spans 16 amino acids. CDR3 region: CASSLLGGNAGDTQYF. CDR3 nucleotides: TGTGCCAGCAGCTTACTAGGGGGAAACGCGGGAGATACGCAGTATTTT.

This clone has just one count. The rearrangement uses TRBV7-9 and TRBJ2-7; 10 nucleotides align to TRBD1. The J segment lost 1 base and the V segment lost 5 bases, leaving 2 bases of the junction unmatched. Germline V lookup: CDR1 SEHNR, CDR2 FQNEAQ (reference sequence). There are 14 residues in the CDR3. Here the CDR3 reads CASSRTGGSYEQYV. The CDR3 DNA is TGTGCCAGCAGCCGGACAGGGGGGTCCTACGAGCAGTACGTC.

CDR3 sequence (DNA): TGTGCCAGCAGTGAATACGGAGGACGGGGGACTGAAGCTTTCTTT. This translates into CASSEYGGRGTEAFF. V is TRBV25-1 and J is TRBJ1-1; D perhaps matches TRBD1 (5 bases). CDR1 and CDR2 from the germline V gene are MGHDK and SYGVNS. This CDR3 has 15 residues. Trimming removed 0 bases from V and 5 bases from J, with 13 bases in between.

The V gene is TRBV2, the J gene TRBJ2-5; tentative D call: TRBD2 (6 bases). The DNA end is a closer match to TRBJ2-7, so the J assignment may be wrong. CDR3 size: 15 residues. In germline, CDR1 is SNHLY, CDR2 FYNNEI. CDR3 sequence: CASSELTGASHEQYF. DNA for the CDR3: TGTGCCAGCAGTGAGTTGACGGGAGCGTCCCACGAGCAGTACTTC.

This chain connects TRBV11-1 to TRBJ2-3, with D perhaps TRBD2 (6 bases). CDR1 SGHAT and CDR2 FQDESV come from the germline V gene (reference sequence). V lost 3 bases, J lost 7 bases, and 11 bases lay in between. This CDR3 has 13 amino acids. The CDR3 DNA reads as TGTGCCAGCAGCTTCAGGGACTCAAATACGCAGTATTTT. The encoded protein is CASSFRDSNTQYF.

The chain employs TRBV7-9 and TRBJ1-4; D remains unclear. Germline CDR1 is SEHNR and CDR2 is FQNEAQ (reference sequence). The CDR3 covers 15 residues. The V and J ends lost 6 bases and 0 bases respectively, with 11 bases between them. The CDR3 sequence is CASRIGDATNEKLFF. Written as DNA, the CDR3 is TGTGCCAGCAGAATAGGAGATGCAACTAATGAAAAACTGTTTTTT.

As regards this clone: Since the CDR3 does not end with the conserved phenylalanine or tryptophan, this likely comes from a read error. The DNA is omitted, as the CDR3 cannot be located on it reliably, and the CDR3 follows TCRdb's listing. The V call is TRBV21-1, the J call TRBJ2-7; the table's TRBD1 call for D was not verified on the DNA. TRBV21-1 is listed as a pseudogene. The CDR3 is 10 residues long, counting both termini. CDR3 region: CATRVPPQGL.